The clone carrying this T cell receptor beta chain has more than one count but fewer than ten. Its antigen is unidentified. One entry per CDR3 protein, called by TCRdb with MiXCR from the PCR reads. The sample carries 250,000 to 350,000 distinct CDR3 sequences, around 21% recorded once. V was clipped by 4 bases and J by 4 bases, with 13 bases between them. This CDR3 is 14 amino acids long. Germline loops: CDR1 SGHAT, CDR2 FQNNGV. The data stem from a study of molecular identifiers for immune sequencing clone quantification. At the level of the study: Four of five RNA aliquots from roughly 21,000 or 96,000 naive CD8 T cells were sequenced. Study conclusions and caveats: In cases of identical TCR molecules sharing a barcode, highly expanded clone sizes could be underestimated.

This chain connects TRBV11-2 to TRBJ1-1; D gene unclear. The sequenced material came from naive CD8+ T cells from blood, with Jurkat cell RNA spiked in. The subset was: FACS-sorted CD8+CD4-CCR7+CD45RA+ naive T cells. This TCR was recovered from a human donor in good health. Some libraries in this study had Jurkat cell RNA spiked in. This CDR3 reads CASSSFHLGTEAFF. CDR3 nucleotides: TGTGCCAGCAGCTCCTTCCACCTAGGCACTGAAGCTTTCTTT.